Listed below are T cell receptor beta chains from one sample, sequenced in a study of CD8+ T cells in alopecia areata. The method was immunoSEQ multiplex PCR; TCRdb's version includes in-frame clones alone and lacks a portion of them. The table records around 80,000 clones, about 51% of them present only once. Specimen: NKG2D-high CD8+ T cells sorted from blood. The source is a human donor with alopecia areata. CDR3s include the opening cysteine and the closing phenylalanine or tryptophan. Each record gives: J gene, V gene, clone size, D gene, CDR3 protein, CDR3 DNA. A D gene is named only where the DNA matches it firmly. Size values are once, few and many counts, or a class for expanded clones, and some rows have none.

j_call: TRBJ2-3; v_call: TRBV27; clone_size: NA; d_call: TRBD1; cdr3_aa: CASSRTGGLTDTQYF; cdr3_nt: TGTGCCAGCAGTCGGACAGGGGGCCTCACAGATACGCAGTATTTT
j_call: TRBJ2-1; v_call: TRBV5-1; clone_size: few; d_call: TRBD2; cdr3_aa: CAGRTSGDNEQFF; cdr3_nt: TGCGCCGGTCGTACTAGCGGGGACAATGAGCAGTTCTTC
j_call: TRBJ2-7; v_call: TRBV6-1; clone_size: few; d_call: NA; cdr3_aa: CASSGLGRRTYEQYF; cdr3_nt: TGTGCCAGCAGCGGGCTGGGCCGCCGGACCTACGAGCAGTACTTC
j_call: TRBJ2-5; v_call: TRBV29-1; clone_size: few; d_call: TRBD2; cdr3_aa: CSVGGTSGGSYQETQYF; cdr3_nt: TGCAGCGTTGGGGGGACTAGCGGGGGTTCGTACCAAGAGACCCAGTACTTC
j_call: TRBJ2-5; v_call: TRBV2; clone_size: NA; d_call: TRBD2; cdr3_aa: CASRRTSGKGEGETQYF; cdr3_nt: TGTGCCAGCAGAAGGACTAGCGGGAAGGGGGAAGGAGAGACCCAGTACTTC
j_call: TRBJ2-7; v_call: TRBV28; clone_size: NA; d_call: TRBD2; cdr3_aa: CASSAAGPYEQYF; cdr3_nt: TGTGCCAGCAGTGCAGCGGGACCTTACGAGCAGTACTTC
j_call: TRBJ2-3; v_call: TRBV2; clone_size: few; d_call: NA; cdr3_aa: CASSHDLKGADTQYF; cdr3_nt: TGTGCCAGCAGCCACGACTTAAAGGGGGCAGATACGCAGTATTTT
j_call: TRBJ2-6; v_call: TRBV4-1; clone_size: NA; d_call: NA; cdr3_aa: CASSQVGGANVLTF; cdr3_nt: TGCGCCAGCAGCCAAGTTGGCGGGGCCAACGTCCTGACTTTC
j_call: TRBJ2-4; v_call: TRBV29-1; clone_size: few; d_call: TRBD1; cdr3_aa: CSVHEDRAAKNIQYF; cdr3_nt: TGCAGCGTGCACGAAGACAGGGCAGCCAAAAACATTCAGTACTTC
j_call: TRBJ2-5; v_call: TRBV14; clone_size: few; d_call: NA; cdr3_aa: CASSQVSTAGETQYF; cdr3_nt: TGTGCCAGCAGCCAAGTTTCGACAGCCGGGGAGACCCAGTACTTC
j_call: TRBJ2-7; v_call: TRBV7-9; clone_size: NA; d_call: NA; cdr3_aa: CASSLVSGGPGEQYF; cdr3_nt: TGTGCCAGCAGCTTAGTTTCAGGGGGGCCGGGCGAGCAGTACTTC
j_call: TRBJ2-7; v_call: TRBV29-1; clone_size: NA; d_call: TRBD2; cdr3_aa: CSALGLAGSYEQYF; cdr3_nt: TGCAGCGCCCTAGGACTAGCGGGCTCCTACGAGCAGTACTTC
j_call: TRBJ2-5; v_call: TRBV28; clone_size: NA; d_call: NA; cdr3_aa: CASFGPDPETQYF; cdr3_nt: TGTGCCAGTTTCGGCCCCGACCCCGAGACCCAGTACTTC
j_call: TRBJ1-1; v_call: TRBV29-1; clone_size: NA; d_call: TRBD1; cdr3_aa: CSVAGGTLNTEAFF; cdr3_nt: TGCAGCGTTGCAGGGGGGACACTGAACACTGAAGCTTTCTTT
j_call: TRBJ2-5; v_call: TRBV5-1; clone_size: NA; d_call: TRBD2; cdr3_aa: CASSLAGRETQYF; cdr3_nt: TGCGCCAGCAGCTTGGCCGGGAGGGAGACCCAGTACTTC
j_call: TRBJ2-7; v_call: TRBV10-2; clone_size: NA; d_call: NA; cdr3_aa: CASSEGWAYEQYF; cdr3_nt: TGCGCCAGCAGCGAGGGTTGGGCCTACGAGCAGTACTTC
j_call: TRBJ1-2; v_call: TRBV6-5; clone_size: once; d_call: NA; cdr3_aa: CASSYSNVGNYGYTF; cdr3_nt: TGTGCCAGCAGTTACTCGAATGTAGGGAACTATGGCTACACCTTC
j_call: TRBJ1-2; v_call: TRBV29-1; clone_size: few; d_call: NA; cdr3_aa: CSVQYRDYTFGGYTF; cdr3_nt: TGCAGCGTGCAATACCGGGACTACACATTCGGGGGCTACACCTTC
j_call: TRBJ2-5; v_call: TRBV28; clone_size: few; d_call: TRBD1; cdr3_aa: CASSRTTGRETQYF; cdr3_nt: TGTGCCAGCAGTCGTACGACAGGGCGAGAGACCCAGTACTTC
j_call: TRBJ2-2; v_call: TRBV29-1; clone_size: NA; d_call: TRBD2; cdr3_aa: CSVEVAGLATGELFF; cdr3_nt: TGCAGCGTTGAGGTAGCGGGTTTGGCCACCGGGGAGCTGTTTTTT
j_call: TRBJ2-3; v_call: TRBV28; clone_size: NA; d_call: NA; cdr3_aa: CASSLGAAGTDTQYF; cdr3_nt: TGTGCCAGCAGTTTAGGAGCAGCCGGCACAGATACGCAGTATTTT
j_call: TRBJ2-3; v_call: TRBV29-1; clone_size: few; d_call: TRBD2; cdr3_aa: CSVEVPVTGTSGGSTDTQYF; cdr3_nt: TGCAGCGTTGAAGTTCCTGTGACAGGGACTAGCGGGGGTAGCACAGATACGCAGTATTTT
j_call: TRBJ2-5; v_call: TRBV5-6; clone_size: NA; d_call: TRBD2; cdr3_aa: CASSPGLAGGQETQYF; cdr3_nt: TGTGCCAGCAGCCCTGGACTAGCGGGGGGCCAAGAGACCCAGTACTTC
j_call: TRBJ1-5; v_call: TRBV7-8; clone_size: NA; d_call: NA; cdr3_aa: CASSLRQGNQPQHF; cdr3_nt: TGTGCCAGCAGCCTACGGCAGGGGAATCAGCCCCAGCATTTT
j_call: TRBJ1-1; v_call: TRBV5-1; clone_size: NA; d_call: NA; cdr3_aa: CASSLLGLNTEAFF; cdr3_nt: TGCGCCAGCAGCTTACTGGGGCTGAACACTGAAGCTTTTTTT
j_call: TRBJ2-7; v_call: TRBV28; clone_size: few; d_call: NA; cdr3_aa: CASSLFGEQYF; cdr3_nt: TGTGCCAGCAGTTTATTTGGCGAGCAGTACTTC
j_call: TRBJ2-7; v_call: TRBV29-1; clone_size: few; d_call: NA; cdr3_aa: CSAGGNPGCTQLTYEQYF; cdr3_nt: TGCAGTGCTGGCGGAAACCCTGGCTGCACCCAATTAACCTACGAGCAGTACTTC
j_call: TRBJ2-7; v_call: TRBV30; clone_size: NA; d_call: NA; cdr3_aa: CAWSTGSLYEQYF; cdr3_nt: TGTGCCTGGAGTACAGGGAGCCTTTACGAGCAGTACTTC
j_call: TRBJ1-2; v_call: TRBV5-6; clone_size: NA; d_call: NA; cdr3_aa: CASSFGGGFDGYTF; cdr3_nt: TGTGCCAGCAGCTTTGGCGGAGGATTTGATGGCTACACCTTC
j_call: TRBJ2-7; v_call: TRBV5-1; clone_size: few; d_call: NA; cdr3_aa: CASSLDSPEQYF; cdr3_nt: TGCGCCAGCAGCCTGGACAGCCCCGAGCAGTACTTC
j_call: TRBJ2-5; v_call: TRBV28; clone_size: few; d_call: TRBD2; cdr3_aa: CASRRSGKETQYF; cdr3_nt: TGTGCCAGCAGGCGAAGCGGGAAAGAGACCCAGTACTTC
j_call: TRBJ1-2; v_call: TRBV29-1; clone_size: NA; d_call: NA; cdr3_aa: CSVEDPGDTYGYTF; cdr3_nt: TGCAGCGTTGAAGATCCAGGGGATACCTATGGCTACACCTTC